What follows are 14 T cell receptor beta chains derived from one specimen sequenced in a study of tumor-infiltrating lymphocytes in primary liver carcinoma. Investigators took RNA and DNA out together from 20-30 mg of unsorted bulk tissue. Constant-region priming of around 500 ng total RNA yielded TCR beta cDNA. Investigators got TCR beta libraries out of three nested multiplex PCR rounds, done with slightly modified ARM-PCR. Amplification in the first two PCR rounds was performed using TRBV1-TRBV30 forward primers and a C-beta reverse primer for 10 cycles each. TCRdb passed the multiplex PCR reads through MiXCR, listing each CDR3 protein once. The sample yields around 79,000 distinct CDR3 sequences, about 75% seen once. Material: tumor-adjacent normal liver tissue. These receptors all stem from a man aged 35-49 years with primary liver carcinoma and hepatitis B virus infection.

This clonotype appeared many times. This CDR3 reads CASSDSRSQGGETQYF. The CDR3 coding sequence is TGTGCCAGCAGCGACAGCCGTTCACAGGGCGGGGAGACCCAGTACTTC. The gene calls are TRBV14 and TRBJ2-5, with D perhaps matching TRBD1 (6 bases). V gave up 5 bases and J gave up 5 bases, with 21 bases separating them. This CDR3 is 16 amino acids long. The germline V gene encodes CDR1 SGHDN and CDR2 FVKESK.

Comment on this clonotype: A read error may produce the germline difference seen at one junction end. The chain employs TRBV10-3 and TRBJ1-5, with TRBD1 as a possible D gene (5 bases). Germline V CDR1 and CDR2: ENHRY, SYGVKD. The CDR3 has 13 residues. Written as DNA, the CDR3 is TGTGCCATCAGTCAGTCCAGGGAGCAGCCCCAGCATTTT. Encoded protein: CAISQSREQPQHF.

This clonotype was seen a handful of times. Since a much larger clone is just one base distant, this may be a read error. The missing conserved phenylalanine or tryptophan at the end of this CDR3 makes a read error likely. The chain links TRBV6-2 or TRBV6-3 to TRBJ1-1; 9 bases map to TRBD1. CDR3 size: 17 residues. The germline CDR1 and CDR2 sequences are MNHEY and SVGEGT. With V trimmed by 5 bases and J by 5 bases, 15 bases remained unmatched. As DNA, the CDR3 is TGTGCCAGCAGTCACGGGACAGGGACGGGTCGGGGAACTGAAGCTTTCATT. It is translated as CASSHGTGTGRGTEAFI.

About this clonotype itself: One junction end disagrees with the germline gene, perhaps due to a read error. V is TRBV7-8 and J is TRBJ2-1, with D maybe TRBD2 (5 bases). The CDR3 runs to 18 residues. The V gene's germline CDR1 is SGHVS and CDR2 FQNEAQ. Here the CDR3 DNA reads TGTGCCAGCAGCACGCTTGGAGGATCAGCGGTCTCCTACAATAAGCAGTTCTTC. This encodes CASSTLGGSAVSYNKQFF.

Notes on this clonotype: A read error is likely, as this CDR3 ends without the conserved phenylalanine or tryptophan. The DNA is left out, because the CDR3 cannot be placed on it with certainty; the CDR3 is given as TCRdb lists it. This sequence joins TRBV12-3 or TRBV12-4 and TRBJ2-5. 14 amino acids form the CDR3, both terminal residues included. The CDR3 sequence: CASSIPMYQETQDL.

Notes on this clonotype: The germline gene is not matched at one end of the junction; a read error may be the cause. This chain uses TRBV6-2 or TRBV6-3 with TRBJ2-1; 8 bases fit TRBD2. The CDR3 is 15 amino acids. The germline V gene has CDR1 MNHEY and CDR2 SVGEGT. CDR3 region: CASSRLARERNEQFF. CDR3 nucleotide sequence: TGTGCCAGCAGCCGACTAGCGCGAGAACGAAATGAGCAATTCTTC.

The chain carries TRBV11-2 and TRBJ2-1; maybe TRBD2 (5 bases). Trimming shortened V by 0 bases and J by 8 bases, and 26 bases separated the two germline ends. Germline V gene lookup returns CDR1 SGHAT and CDR2 FQNNGV. This CDR3 has 19 residues. CDR3 DNA sequence: TGTGCCAGCAGCTTAGATGGGCGATCCAGCGGAACCCTTTACGATGAGCAGTTCTTC. It codes for CASSLDGRSSGTLYDEQFF.

Remarks on this clonotype: The junction departs from germline at one end; a sequencing error may be responsible. This chain links TRBV5-5 with TRBJ1-1; possible D gene TRBD1, 5 bases. CDR3 length: 17 amino acids. The germline V gene has CDR1 SGHKS and CDR2 YYEKEE (reference sequence). The CDR3 DNA follows: TGTGCCAGCGGCTTGGGGGACCGGTCCAGCTTGATCACTGAAGCTTTCTTT. This sequence encodes CASGLGDRSSLITEAFF.

This clonotype was seen just once. A much larger clone lies one base from this, so it may be a read error. The chain has TRBV7-9 and TRBJ1-1; the D gene is possibly TRBD1 (5 bases). CDR1 and CDR2 from the germline V gene are SEHNR and FQNEAQ (reference sequence). This CDR3 has 14 amino acids. In DNA, the CDR3 is TGTGCCAGCAGCTTAGTATCAGGGAGCACTGAAGCTTACTTT. Protein sequence: CASSLVSGSTEAYF.

Note on this clonotype: The germline gene is not matched at one end of the junction; a read error may be the cause. This sequence joins TRBV11-2 and TRBJ2-1; D is undetermined. Germline assignment: CDR1 SGHAT and CDR2 FQNNGV. CDR3 size: 15 residues. The CDR3 region has the DNA TGTGCCAGCAGCTGGTCGCCAGTCGACAACGATGAGGAGTTCTTC. Translation: CASSWSPVDNDEEFF.

Details on this clonotype: The germline gene is not matched at one end of the junction; a read error may be the cause. The chain employs TRBV4-1 and TRBJ2-3; 8 bases map to TRBD1. The CDR3 sequence is 16 residues long. Germline values: CDR1 MGHRA, CDR2 YSYEKL. CDR3 in amino acids: CTSSQGLDRDADTQYF. The CDR3 bases are TGCACCAGCAGCCAAGGATTGGACAGGGACGCAGATACGCAGTATTTT.

This clonotype was detected ten times or more. The chain joins TRBV5-1 to TRBJ1-2, with 12 bases that match TRBD1. Trimming removed 3 bases from V and 4 bases from J; junction bases left unmatched: 19. This CDR3 has 20 residues. Per germline, CDR1 SGHRS and CDR2 YFSETQ. The CDR3 here is CASSYGTTGTGGAGSYGYTF. Written as DNA, the CDR3 is TGCGCCAGCAGCTACGGGACCACCGGGACAGGGGGCGCGGGAAGCTATGGCTACACCTTC.

With regard to this clonotype: A much larger clone lies a single base off, so this may be a read error. The J gene is TRBJ2-7, the V gene TRBV6-6; D unresolved. Germline V CDR1 and CDR2: MNHNY, SVGAGI (reference sequence). The length of the CDR3 is 14 residues. Here the CDR3 reads CASSFTGSSNEQYF. CDR3 nucleotide sequence: TGTGCCAGCAGTTTTACGGGTTCCTCCAACGAGCAGTACTTC.

This clonotype was seen many times. The V and J genes are TRBV6-2 or TRBV6-3 and TRBJ2-2; TRBD2 aligns across 7 bases. This CDR3 has 15 residues. Germline assignment: CDR1 MNHEY and CDR2 SVGEGT. Losses at the gene ends were 0 bases for V and 6 bases for J; bases not matched to a gene: 4. The CDR3 here is CASSYSAGVSGELFF. The CDR3 bases are TGTGCCAGCAGTTACTCGGCGGGAGTCTCCGGGGAGCTGTTTTTT.